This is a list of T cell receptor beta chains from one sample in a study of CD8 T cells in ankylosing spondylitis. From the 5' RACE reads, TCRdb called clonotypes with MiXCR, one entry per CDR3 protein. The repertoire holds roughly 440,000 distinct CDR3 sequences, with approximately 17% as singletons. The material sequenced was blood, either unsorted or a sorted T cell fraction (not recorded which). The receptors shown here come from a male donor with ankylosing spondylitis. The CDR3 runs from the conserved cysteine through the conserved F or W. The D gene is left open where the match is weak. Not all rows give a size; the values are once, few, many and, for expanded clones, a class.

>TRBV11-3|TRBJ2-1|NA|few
CASSLVMENNEQFF
TGTGCCAGCAGCTTAGTAATGGAAAACAATGAGCAGTTCTTC
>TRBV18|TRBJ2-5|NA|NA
CASSPPVDSQAQYF
TGTGCCAGCTCACCACCGGTCGACAGCCAGGCCCAGTACTTC
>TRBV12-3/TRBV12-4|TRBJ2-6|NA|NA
CTSSPDIYPYSGANVLTF
TGTACCAGCAGTCCGGACATCTACCCCTACTCTGGGGCCAACGTCCTGACTTTC
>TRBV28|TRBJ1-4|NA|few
CASSTGLYEKLFF
TGTGCCAGCAGCACAGGCTTGTATGAAAAACTGTTTTTT
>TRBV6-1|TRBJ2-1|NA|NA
CASTAVGESSYNEQFF
TGTGCCAGCACCGCGGTGGGGGAGAGCTCCTACAATGAGCAGTTCTTC
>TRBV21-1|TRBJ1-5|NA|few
CASSVRTDQGQPQHF
TGTGCCAGCAGCGTACGGACCGATCAGGGTCAGCCCCAGCATTTT
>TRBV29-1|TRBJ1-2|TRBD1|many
CSTLGQGFEGYTF
TGCAGCACCCTGGGACAGGGCTTTGAAGGCTACACCTTC
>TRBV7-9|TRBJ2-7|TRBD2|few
CASSLETSGYEQYF
TGTGCCAGCAGCTTAGAGACTAGCGGCTACGAGCAGTACTTC
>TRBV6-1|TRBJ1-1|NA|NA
CASSAWSQYTEAFF
TGTGCCAGCAGTGCCTGGTCCCAATACACTGAAGCTTTCTTT
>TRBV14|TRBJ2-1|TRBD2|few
CASSQVWLAGHNEQFF
TGTGCCAGCAGCCAAGTTTGGCTAGCGGGCCACAATGAGCAGTTCTTC
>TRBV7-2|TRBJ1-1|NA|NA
CASSRKGDGGTEAFF
TGTGCCAGCAGCCGGAAGGGGGACGGGGGCACTGAAGCTTTCTTT
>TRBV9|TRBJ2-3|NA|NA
CASSVFGGADTQYF
TGTGCCAGCAGCGTATTTGGGGGCGCAGATACGCAGTATTTT
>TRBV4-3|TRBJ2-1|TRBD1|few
CASSPRTGLREQFF
TGCGCCAGCAGCCCCCGGACAGGGTTAAGGGAGCAGTTCTTC
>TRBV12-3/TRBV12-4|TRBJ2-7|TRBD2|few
CASSSSGASYEQYF
TGTGCCAGCAGTTCCAGCGGGGCGTCCTACGAGCAGTACTTC
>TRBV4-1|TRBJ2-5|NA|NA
CASSPKHNPRGGDEETQYF
TGCGCCAGCAGCCCCAAACACAACCCAAGAGGGGGAGATGAAGAGACCCAGTACTTC
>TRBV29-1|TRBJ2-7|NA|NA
CSVVSGVGREQYF
TGCAGCGTTGTGTCAGGGGTCGGGCGCGAGCAGTACTTC
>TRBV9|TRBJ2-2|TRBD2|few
CASSVVRAGVTGELFF
TGTGCCAGCAGCGTAGTTCGAGCGGGAGTCACCGGGGAGCTGTTTTTT
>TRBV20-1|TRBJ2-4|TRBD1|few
CSARDSKNIQYF
TGCAGTGCCAGGGACAGCAAAAACATTCAGTACTTC
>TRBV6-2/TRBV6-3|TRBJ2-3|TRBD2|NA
CASRRGLIDTDTQYF
TGTGCCAGCAGACGGGGACTAATCGACACAGATACGCAGTATTTT
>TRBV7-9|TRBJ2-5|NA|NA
CASSLVEAAAQYF
TGTGCCAGCAGCTTAGTCGAAGCGGCGGCCCAGTACTTC
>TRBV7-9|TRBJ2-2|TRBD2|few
CASSLRLAGDTGELFF
TGTGCCAGCAGCTTAAGACTAGCGGGAGACACCGGGGAGCTGTTTTTT
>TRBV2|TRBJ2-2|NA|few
CASRLAGELFF
TGTGCCAGCAGGCTAGCCGGGGAGCTGTTTTTT
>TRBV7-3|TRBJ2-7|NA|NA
CASSLQGNYEQYF
TGTGCCAGCAGCTTACAGGGAAACTACGAGCAGTACTTC
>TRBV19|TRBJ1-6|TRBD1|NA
CASTGTGKNNSPLHF
TGTGCCAGTACCGGGACAGGGAAAAATAATTCACCCCTCCACTTT
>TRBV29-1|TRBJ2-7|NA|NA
CSVEGGSLPYEQYF
TGCAGCGTTGAAGGAGGGAGCCTCCCCTACGAGCAGTACTTC
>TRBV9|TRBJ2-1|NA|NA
CASSVGSTINEQFF
TGTGCCAGCAGCGTAGGCTCAACCATCAATGAGCAGTTCTTC
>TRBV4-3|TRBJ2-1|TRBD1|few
CASSQGGQRNNEQFF
TGCGCCAGCAGCCAAGGGGGACAGAGAAACAATGAGCAGTTCTTC
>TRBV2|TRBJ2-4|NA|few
CATSGYGAGSGIQYF
TGTGCCACCAGCGGTTACGGGGCAGGGAGCGGCATTCAGTACTTC
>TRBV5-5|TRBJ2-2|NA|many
CASSLLETGELFF
TGTGCCAGCAGCCTGTTGGAGACCGGGGAGCTGTTTTTT
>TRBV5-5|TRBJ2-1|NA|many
CASSLGPGWNEQFF
TGTGCCAGCAGCTTGGGGCCGGGGTGGAATGAGCAGTTCTTC
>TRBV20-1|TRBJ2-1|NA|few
CSASPPTGRIYNEQFF
TGCAGTGCTAGTCCTCCCACAGGGAGGATCTACAATGAGCAGTTCTTC
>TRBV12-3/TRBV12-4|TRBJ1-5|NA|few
CASSLERARGGQPQHF
TGTGCCAGCAGTTTAGAAAGGGCGCGGGGTGGTCAGCCCCAGCATTTT
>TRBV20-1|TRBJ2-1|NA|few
CSARDPRGAYNEQFF
TGCAGTGCTAGAGATCCCCGGGGCGCCTACAATGAGCAGTTCTTC
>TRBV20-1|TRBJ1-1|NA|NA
CSAGWTGGTEAFF
TGCAGTGCGGGGTGGACGGGGGGGACTGAAGCTTTCTTT
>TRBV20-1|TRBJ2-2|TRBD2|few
CSAGTSGRVRTGELFF
TGCAGTGCTGGGACTAGCGGGAGAGTTCGGACCGGGGAGCTGTTTTTT
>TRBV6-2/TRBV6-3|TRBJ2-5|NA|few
CASSRHHQETQYF
TGTGCCAGCAGTCGACACCATCAAGAGACCCAGTACTTC
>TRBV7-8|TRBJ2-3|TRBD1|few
CASSLEGAKTDTQYF
TGTGCCAGCAGCTTAGAGGGGGCGAAGACAGATACGCAGTATTTT
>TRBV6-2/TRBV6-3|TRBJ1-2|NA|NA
CASSLQKRNYGYTF
TGTGCCAGCAGTCTACAGAAACGGAACTATGGCTACACCTTC
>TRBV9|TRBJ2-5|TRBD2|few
CASSPTAGLLNQETQYF
TGTGCCAGCAGCCCCACAGCGGGACTATTGAACCAAGAGACCCAGTACTTC
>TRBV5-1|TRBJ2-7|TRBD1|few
CASSSGTGEVEQYF
TGCGCCAGCAGCTCCGGGACAGGGGAGGTCGAGCAGTACTTC
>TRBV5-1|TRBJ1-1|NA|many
CASSTMTQGEAFF
TGCGCCAGCAGCACCATGACCCAGGGTGAAGCTTTCTTT
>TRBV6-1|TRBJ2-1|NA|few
CASSETSYNEQFF
TGTGCCAGCAGTGAAACATCCTACAATGAGCAGTTCTTC
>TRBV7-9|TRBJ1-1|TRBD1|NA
CASSRQGDAEAFF
TGTGCCAGCAGCCGTCAGGGGGACGCTGAAGCTTTCTTT
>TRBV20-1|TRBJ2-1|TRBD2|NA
CSALAGGRNEQFF
TGCAGTGCTCTAGCGGGGGGTAGGAATGAGCAGTTCTTC
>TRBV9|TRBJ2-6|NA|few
CASSARGTGYSGANVLTF
TGTGCCAGCAGCGCAAGGGGGACGGGTTACTCTGGGGCCAACGTCCTGACTTTC
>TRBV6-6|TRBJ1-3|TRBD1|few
CATAGTGLDTIYF
TGTGCCACCGCCGGGACAGGGCTAGACACCATATATTTT
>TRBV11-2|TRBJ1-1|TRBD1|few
CASSLTRTGGTAEAFF
TGTGCCAGCAGCTTAACTCGGACAGGGGGCACTGCTGAAGCTTTCTTT
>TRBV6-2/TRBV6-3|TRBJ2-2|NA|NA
CASSARGPGTGELFF
TGTGCCAGCAGTGCCCGTGGCCCCGGGACCGGGGAGCTGTTTTTT
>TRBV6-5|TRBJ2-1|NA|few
CASTYRELLFF
TGTGCCAGCACCTACAGGGAGCTTTTGTTCTTC
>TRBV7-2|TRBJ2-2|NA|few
CASSLKWGGAGGELFF
TGTGCCAGCAGCTTGAAGTGGGGGGGCGCCGGCGGGGAGCTGTTTTTT
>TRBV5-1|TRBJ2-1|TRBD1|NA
CASSAGQVASYNEQFF
TGCGCCAGCAGCGCGGGACAGGTCGCCTCCTACAATGAGCAGTTCTTC
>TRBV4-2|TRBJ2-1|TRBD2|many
CASSGRHSGRRNGEQFF
TGTGCCAGCAGCGGCCGGCACAGCGGGAGGAGAAATGGGGAGCAGTTCTTC